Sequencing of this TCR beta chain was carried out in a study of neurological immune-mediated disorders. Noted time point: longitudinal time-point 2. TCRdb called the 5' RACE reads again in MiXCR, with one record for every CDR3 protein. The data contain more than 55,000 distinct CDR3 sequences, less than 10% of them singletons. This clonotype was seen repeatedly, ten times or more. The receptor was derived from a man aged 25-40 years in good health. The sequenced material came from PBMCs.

The CDR3 reads CSVVRLADTQYF. The DNA for the CDR3 is TGCAGCGTTGTTCGGTTGGCAGATACGCAGTATTTT. The V and J genes are TRBV29-1 and TRBJ2-3; D unresolved. The germline V gene encodes CDR1 SQVTM and CDR2 ANQGSEA. This CDR3 is 12 amino acids long. V was cut by 4 bases and J by 4 bases, with 9 bases left in between.